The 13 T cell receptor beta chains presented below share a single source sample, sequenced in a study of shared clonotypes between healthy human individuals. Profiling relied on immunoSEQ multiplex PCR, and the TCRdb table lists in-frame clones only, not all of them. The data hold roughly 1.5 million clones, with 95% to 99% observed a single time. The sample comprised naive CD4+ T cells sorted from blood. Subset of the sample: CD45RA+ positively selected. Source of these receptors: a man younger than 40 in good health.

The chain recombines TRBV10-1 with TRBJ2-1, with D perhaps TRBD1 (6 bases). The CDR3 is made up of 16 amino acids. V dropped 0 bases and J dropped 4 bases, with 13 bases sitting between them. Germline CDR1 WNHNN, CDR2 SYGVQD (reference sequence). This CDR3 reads CASSESGRGGYNEQFF. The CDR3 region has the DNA TGCGCCAGCAGTGAGTCCGGCAGGGGTGGGTACAATGAGCAGTTCTTC.

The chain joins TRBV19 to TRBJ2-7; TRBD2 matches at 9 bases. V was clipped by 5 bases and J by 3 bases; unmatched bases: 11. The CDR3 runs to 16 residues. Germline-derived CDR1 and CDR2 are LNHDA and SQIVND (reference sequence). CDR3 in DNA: TGTGCCAGTAGTGTCTTGATTACTAGCGGGCTCTACGAGCAGTACTTC. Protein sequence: CASSVLITSGLYEQYF.

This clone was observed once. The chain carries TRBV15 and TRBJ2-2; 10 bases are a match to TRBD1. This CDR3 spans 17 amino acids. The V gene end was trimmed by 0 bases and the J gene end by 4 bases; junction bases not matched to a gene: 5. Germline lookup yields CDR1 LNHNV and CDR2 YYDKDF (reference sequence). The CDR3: CATSRDWDRGGTGELFF. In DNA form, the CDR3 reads TGTGCCACCAGCAGAGATTGGGACAGGGGAGGCACCGGGGAGCTGTTTTTT.

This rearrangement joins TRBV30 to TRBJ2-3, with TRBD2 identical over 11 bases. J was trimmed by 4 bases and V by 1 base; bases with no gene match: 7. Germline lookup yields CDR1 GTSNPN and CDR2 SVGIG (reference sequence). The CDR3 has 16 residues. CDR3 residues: CAWSASFSGRADTQYF. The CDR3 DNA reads TGTGCCTGGAGTGCATCCTTTAGCGGGAGGGCAGATACGCAGTATTTT.

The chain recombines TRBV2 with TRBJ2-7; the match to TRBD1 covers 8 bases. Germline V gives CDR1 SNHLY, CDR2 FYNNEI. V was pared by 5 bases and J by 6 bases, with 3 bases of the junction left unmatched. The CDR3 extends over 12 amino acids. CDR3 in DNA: TGTGCCAGCAGTCCGGACAGGGCCGAGCAGTACTTC. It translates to CASSPDRAEQYF.

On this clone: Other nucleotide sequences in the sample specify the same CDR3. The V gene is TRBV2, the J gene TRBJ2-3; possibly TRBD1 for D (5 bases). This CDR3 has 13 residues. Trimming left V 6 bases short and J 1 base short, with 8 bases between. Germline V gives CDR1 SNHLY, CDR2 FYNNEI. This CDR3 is CASSLGGTDTQYF. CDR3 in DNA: TGTGCCAGCAGCCTAGGGGGCACAGATACGCAGTATTTT.

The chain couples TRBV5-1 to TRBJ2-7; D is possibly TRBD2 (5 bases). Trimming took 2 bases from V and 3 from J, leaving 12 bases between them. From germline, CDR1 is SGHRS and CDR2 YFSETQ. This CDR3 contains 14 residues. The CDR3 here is CASSLGSVSYEQYF. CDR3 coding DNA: TGCGCCAGCAGCTTAGGTAGCGTCAGCTACGAGCAGTACTTC.

CDR3 protein: CASSKGRTSSYEQYF. The CDR3 nucleotides read TGTGCCAGTAGTAAGGGACGAACAAGCTCCTACGAGCAGTACTTC. The genes are TRBV19 and TRBJ2-7; D is tentatively TRBD1 or TRBD2 (5 bases each). Between the trimmed V and J ends, which lost 4 bases and 0 bases, there was a span of 13 bases. Germline CDR1 and CDR2: LNHDA and SQIVND (reference sequence). The CDR3 length is 15 residues. Complete variable domain (other parts from reference TRBV19 and TRBJ2-7): DGGITQSPKYLFRKEGQNVTLSCEQNLNHDAMYWYRQDPGQGLRLIYYSQIVNDFQKGDIAEGYSVSREKKESFPLTVTSAQKNPTAFYLCASSKGRTSSYEQYFGPGTRLTVT.

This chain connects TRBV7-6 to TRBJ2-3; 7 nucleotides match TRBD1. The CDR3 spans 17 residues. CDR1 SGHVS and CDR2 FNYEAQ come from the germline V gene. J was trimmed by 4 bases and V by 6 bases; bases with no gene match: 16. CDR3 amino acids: CASSSLGAGGLSDTQYF. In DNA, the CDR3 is TGTGCCAGCAGTTCCTTGGGAGCAGGGGGATTGTCAGATACGCAGTATTTT.

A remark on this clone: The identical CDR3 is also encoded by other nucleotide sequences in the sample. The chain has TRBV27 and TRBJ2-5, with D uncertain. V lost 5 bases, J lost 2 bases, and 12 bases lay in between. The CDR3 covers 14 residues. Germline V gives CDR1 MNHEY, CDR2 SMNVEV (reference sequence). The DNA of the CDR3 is TGTGCCAGCAGTCTCTTAAGAGGTCAAGAGACCCAGTACTTC. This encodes CASSLLRGQETQYF.

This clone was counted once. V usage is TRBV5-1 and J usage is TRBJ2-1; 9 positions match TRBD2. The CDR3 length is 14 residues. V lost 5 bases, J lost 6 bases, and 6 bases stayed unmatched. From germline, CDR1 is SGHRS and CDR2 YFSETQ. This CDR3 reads CASRGIAGVNEQFF. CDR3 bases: TGCGCCAGCAGGGGGATAGCGGGAGTCAATGAGCAGTTCTTC. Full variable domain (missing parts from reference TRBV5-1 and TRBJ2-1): KAGVTQTPRYLIKTRGQQVTLSCSPISGHRSVSWYQQTPGQGLQFLFEYFSETQRNKGNFPGRFSGRQFSNSRSEMNVSTLELGDSALYLCASRGIAGVNEQFFGPGTRLTVL.

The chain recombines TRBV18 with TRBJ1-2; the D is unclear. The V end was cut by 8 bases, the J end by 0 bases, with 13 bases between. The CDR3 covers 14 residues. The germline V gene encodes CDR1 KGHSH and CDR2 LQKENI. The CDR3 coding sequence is TGTGCCAGCCAACAAATTGAGCCTAACTATGGCTACACCTTC. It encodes CASQQIEPNYGYTF.

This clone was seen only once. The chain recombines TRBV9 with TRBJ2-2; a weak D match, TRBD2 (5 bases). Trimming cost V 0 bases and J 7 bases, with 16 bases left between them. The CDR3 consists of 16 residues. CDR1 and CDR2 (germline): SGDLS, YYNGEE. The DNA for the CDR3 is TGTGCCAGCAGCGTAGCTTTGGAGGCCCCTGGCGGGGAGCTGTTTTTT. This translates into CASSVALEAPGGELFF. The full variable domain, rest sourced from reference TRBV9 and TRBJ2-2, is DSGVTQTPKHLITATGQRVTLRCSPRSGDLSVYWYQQSLDQGLQFLIQYYNGEERAKGNILERFSAQQFPDLHSELNLSSLELGDSALYFCASSVALEAPGGELFFGEGSRLTVL.